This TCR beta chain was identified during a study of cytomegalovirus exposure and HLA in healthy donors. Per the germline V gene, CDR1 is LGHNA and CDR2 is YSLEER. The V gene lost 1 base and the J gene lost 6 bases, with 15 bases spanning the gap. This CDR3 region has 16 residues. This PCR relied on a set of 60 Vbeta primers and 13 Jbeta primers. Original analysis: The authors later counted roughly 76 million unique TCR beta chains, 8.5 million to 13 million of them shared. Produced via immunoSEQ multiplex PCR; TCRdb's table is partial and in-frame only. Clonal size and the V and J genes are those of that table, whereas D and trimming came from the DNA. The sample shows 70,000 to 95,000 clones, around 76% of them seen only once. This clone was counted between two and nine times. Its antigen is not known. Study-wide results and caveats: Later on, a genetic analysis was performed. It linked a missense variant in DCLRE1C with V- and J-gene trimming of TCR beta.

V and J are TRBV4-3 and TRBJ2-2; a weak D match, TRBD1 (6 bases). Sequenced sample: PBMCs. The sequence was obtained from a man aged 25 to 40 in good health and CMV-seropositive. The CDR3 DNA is TGCGCCAGCAGCCAAGCAGGGCCAGGGGAGCCCGGGGAGCTGTTTTTT. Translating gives CASSQAGPGEPGELFF.